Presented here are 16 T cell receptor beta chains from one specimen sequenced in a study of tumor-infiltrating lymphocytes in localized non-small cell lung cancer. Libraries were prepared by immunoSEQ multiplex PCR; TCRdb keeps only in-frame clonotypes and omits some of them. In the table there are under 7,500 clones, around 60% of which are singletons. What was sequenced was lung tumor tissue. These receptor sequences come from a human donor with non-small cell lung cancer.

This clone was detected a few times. The CDR3 bases are TGTGCCAGCAGCCAAGCTGGGACCACGGGTGGTGAAGCTTTCTTT. Translated: CASSQAGTTGGEAFF. This chain links TRBV14 with TRBJ1-1; weak D call: TRBD1 (5 bases). Germline V gene lookup returns CDR1 SGHDN and CDR2 FVKESK. The CDR3 sequence is 15 residues long. Trimming stripped 1 base from V and 7 bases from J, with 16 bases between.

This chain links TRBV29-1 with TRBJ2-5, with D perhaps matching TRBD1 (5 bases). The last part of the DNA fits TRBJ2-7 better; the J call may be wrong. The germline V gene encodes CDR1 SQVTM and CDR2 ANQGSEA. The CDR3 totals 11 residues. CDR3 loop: CSVLTVYEQYF. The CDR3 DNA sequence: TGCAGCGTCTTGACAGTCTACGAGCAGTACTTC.

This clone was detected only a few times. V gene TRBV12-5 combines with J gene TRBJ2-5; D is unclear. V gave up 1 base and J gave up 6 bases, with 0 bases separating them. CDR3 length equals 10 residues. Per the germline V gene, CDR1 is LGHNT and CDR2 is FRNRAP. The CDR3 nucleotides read TGTGCTAGTGGTTTGGAGACCCAGTACTTC. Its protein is CASGLETQYF.

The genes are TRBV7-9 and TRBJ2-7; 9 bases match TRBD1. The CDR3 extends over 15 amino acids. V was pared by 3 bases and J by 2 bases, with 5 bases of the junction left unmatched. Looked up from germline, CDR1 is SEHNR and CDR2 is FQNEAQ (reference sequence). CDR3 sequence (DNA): TGTGCCAGCAGCTTTACAGGGGGCTCTACCTACGAGCAGTACTTC. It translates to CASSFTGGSTYEQYF.

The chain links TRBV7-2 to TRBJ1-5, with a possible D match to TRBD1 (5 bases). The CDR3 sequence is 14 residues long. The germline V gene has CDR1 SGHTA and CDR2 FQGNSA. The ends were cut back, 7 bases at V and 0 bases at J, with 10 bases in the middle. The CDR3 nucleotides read TGTGCCAGCACCCTAGGGGATAGCAATCAGCCCCAGCATTTT. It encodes CASTLGDSNQPQHF.

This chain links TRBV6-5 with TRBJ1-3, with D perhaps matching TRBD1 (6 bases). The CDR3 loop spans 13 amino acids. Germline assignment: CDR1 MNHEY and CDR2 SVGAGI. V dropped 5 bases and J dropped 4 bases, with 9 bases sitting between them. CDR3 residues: CASSGGVGNTIYF. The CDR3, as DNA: TGTGCCAGCAGTGGGGGCGTCGGAAACACCATATATTTT.

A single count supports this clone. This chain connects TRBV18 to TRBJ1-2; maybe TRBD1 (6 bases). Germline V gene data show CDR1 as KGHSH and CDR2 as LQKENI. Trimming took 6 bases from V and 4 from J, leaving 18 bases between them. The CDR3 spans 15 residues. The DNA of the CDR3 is TGTGCCAGCTCCGAATCCATGGACAGCCCCTATGGCTACACCTTC. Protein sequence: CASSESMDSPYGYTF.

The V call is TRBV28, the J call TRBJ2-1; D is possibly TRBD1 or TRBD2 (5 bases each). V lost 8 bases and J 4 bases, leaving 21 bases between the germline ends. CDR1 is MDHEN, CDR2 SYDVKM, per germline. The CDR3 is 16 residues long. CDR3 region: CASRGRLRDLYNEQFF. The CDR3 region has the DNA TGTGCCAGCCGTGGTAGGCTCCGGGACCTATACAATGAGCAGTTCTTC.

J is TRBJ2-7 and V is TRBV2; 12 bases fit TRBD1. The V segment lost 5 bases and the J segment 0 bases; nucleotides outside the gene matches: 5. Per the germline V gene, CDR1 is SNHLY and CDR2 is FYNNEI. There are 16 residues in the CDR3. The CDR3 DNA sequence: TGTGCCAGCAGTTACGGGACAGGGGGCAGCTCCTACGAGCAGTACTTC. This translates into CASSYGTGGSSYEQYF.

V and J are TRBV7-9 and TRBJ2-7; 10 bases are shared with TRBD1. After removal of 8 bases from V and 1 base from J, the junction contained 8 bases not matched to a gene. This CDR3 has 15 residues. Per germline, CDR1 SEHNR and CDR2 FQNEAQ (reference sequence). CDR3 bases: TGTGCCAGCGACCCACCGGGACAGGGGTCCTACGAGCAGTACTTC. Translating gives CASDPPGQGSYEQYF.

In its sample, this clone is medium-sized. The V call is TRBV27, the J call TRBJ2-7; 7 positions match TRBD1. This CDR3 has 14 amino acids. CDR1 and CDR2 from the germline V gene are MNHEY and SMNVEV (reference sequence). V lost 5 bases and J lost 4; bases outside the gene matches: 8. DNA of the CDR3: TGTGCCAGCAGTACTCGGGACAGAGCTTACGAGCAGTACTTC. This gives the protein CASSTRDRAYEQYF.

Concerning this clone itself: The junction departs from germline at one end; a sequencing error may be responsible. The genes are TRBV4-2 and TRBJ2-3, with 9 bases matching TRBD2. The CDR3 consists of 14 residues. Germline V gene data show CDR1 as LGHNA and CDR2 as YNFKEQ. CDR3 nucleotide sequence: TGTGCCAGCAGCGGCGGGACTAGCATAGATACGCAGTATTTT. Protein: CASSGGTSIDTQYF.

For the CDR3, the DNA is TGCACCAGCAGCCAAGGCCGACCGTTCCAAGAGACCCAGTACTTC. Encoded protein: CTSSQGRPFQETQYF. The chain employs TRBV1 and TRBJ2-5. TRBV1 is assigned pseudogene status. The CDR3 totals 15 residues.

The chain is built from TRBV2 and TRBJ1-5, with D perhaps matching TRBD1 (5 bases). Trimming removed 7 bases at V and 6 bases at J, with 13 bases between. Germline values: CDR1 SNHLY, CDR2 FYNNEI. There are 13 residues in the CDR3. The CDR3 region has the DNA TGTGCCAGCACCGTCCAGGGTGGTCAGCCCCAGCATTTT. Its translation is CASTVQGGQPQHF.

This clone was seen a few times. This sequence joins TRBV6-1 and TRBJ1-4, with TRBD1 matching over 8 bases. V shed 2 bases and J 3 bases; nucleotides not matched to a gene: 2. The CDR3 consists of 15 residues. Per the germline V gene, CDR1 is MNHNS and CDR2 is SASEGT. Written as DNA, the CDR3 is TGTGCCAGCAGTGAAAGGGACAGGTCTAATGAAAAACTGTTTTTT. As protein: CASSERDRSNEKLFF.

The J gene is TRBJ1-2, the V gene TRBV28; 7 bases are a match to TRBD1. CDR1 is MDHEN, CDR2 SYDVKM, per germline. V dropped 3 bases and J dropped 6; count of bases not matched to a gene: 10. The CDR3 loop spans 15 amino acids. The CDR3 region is CASSLSPGTVNGYTF. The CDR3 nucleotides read TGTGCCAGCAGTTTGTCTCCCGGGACAGTCAATGGCTACACCTTC.